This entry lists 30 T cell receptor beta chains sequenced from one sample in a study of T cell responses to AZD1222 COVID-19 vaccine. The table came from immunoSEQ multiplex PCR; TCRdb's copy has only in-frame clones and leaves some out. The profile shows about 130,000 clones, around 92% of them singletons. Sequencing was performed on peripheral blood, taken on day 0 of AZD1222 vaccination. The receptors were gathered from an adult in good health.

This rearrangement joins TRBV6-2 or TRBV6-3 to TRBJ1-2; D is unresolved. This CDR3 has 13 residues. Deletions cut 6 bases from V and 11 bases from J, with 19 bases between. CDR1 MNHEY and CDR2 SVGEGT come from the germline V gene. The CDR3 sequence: CASSLQGRPGYTF. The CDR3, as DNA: TGTGCCAGCAGCTTACAAGGACGCCCGGGGTACACCTTC.

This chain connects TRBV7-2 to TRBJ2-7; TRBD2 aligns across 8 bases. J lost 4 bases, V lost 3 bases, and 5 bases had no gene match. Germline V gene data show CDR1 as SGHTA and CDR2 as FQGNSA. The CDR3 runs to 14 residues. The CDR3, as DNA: TGTGCCAGCAGCTTCTTACGGGGGGGGTACGAGCAGTACTTC. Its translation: CASSFLRGGYEQYF.

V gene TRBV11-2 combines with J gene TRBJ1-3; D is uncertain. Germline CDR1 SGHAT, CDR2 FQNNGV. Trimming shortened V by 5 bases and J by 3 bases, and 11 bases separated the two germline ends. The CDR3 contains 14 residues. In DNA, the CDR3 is TGTGCCAGCAGCCCCCGAGGAGGTGGAAACACCATATATTTT. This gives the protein CASSPRGGGNTIYF.

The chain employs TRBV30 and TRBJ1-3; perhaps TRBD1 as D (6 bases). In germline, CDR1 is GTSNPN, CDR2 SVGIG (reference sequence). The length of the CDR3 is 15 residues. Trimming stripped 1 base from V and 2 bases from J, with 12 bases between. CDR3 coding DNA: TGTGCCTGGAGTGAGTGGGGGGCGCCTGGAAACACCATATATTTT. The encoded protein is CAWSEWGAPGNTIYF.

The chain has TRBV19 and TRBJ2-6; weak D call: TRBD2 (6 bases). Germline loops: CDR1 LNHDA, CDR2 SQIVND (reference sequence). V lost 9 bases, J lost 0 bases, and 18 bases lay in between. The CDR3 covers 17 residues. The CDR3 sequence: CASTRWGGSSGANVLTF. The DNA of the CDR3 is TGTGCCAGCACAAGGTGGGGAGGAAGCTCTGGGGCCAACGTCCTGACTTTC.

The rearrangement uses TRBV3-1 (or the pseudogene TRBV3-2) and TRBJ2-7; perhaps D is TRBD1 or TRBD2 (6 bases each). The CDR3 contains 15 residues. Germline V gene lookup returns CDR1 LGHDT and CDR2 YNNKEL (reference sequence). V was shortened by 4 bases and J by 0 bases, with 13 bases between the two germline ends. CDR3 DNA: TGTGCCAGCAGCCCCGGCGGGACACCCTCCTACGAGCAGTACTTC. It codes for CASSPGGTPSYEQYF.

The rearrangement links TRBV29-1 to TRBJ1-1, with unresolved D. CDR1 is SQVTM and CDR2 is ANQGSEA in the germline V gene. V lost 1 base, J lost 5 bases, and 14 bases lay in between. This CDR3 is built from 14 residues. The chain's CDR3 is CSVEAPGRGTEAFF. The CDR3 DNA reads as TGCAGCGTTGAAGCCCCTGGGAGAGGTACTGAAGCTTTCTTT.

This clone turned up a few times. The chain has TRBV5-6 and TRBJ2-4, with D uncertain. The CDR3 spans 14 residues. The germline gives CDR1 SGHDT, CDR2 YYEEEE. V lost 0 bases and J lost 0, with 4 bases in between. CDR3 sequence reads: CASSLAAAKNIQYF. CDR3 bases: TGTGCCAGCAGCTTGGCTGCAGCCAAAAACATTCAGTACTTC.

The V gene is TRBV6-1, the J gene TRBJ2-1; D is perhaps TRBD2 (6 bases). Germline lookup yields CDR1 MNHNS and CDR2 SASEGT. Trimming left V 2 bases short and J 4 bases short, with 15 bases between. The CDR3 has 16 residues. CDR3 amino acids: CASSEYRGGPYNEQFF. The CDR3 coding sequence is TGTGCCAGCAGTGAATATCGCGGAGGGCCATACAATGAGCAGTTCTTC.

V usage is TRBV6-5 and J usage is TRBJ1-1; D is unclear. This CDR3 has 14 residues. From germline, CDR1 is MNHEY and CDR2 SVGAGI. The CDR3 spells CLSRETPTNTEAFF. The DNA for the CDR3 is TGTCTATCCCGGGAAACACCCACTAACACTGAAGCTTTCTTT.

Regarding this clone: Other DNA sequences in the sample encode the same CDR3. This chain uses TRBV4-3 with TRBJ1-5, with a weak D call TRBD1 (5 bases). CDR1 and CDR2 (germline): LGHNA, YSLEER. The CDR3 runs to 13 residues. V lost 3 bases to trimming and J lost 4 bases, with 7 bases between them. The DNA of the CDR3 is TGCGCCAGCAGCCAGGGGCTAAATCAGCCCCAGCATTTT. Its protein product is CASSQGLNQPQHF.

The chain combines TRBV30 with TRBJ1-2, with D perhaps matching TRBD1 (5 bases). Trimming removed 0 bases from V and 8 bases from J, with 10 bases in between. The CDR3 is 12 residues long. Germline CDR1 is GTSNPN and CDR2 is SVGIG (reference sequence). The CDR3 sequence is CAWSVQVRGYTF. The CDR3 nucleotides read TGTGCCTGGAGTGTACAGGTCCGGGGCTACACCTTC.

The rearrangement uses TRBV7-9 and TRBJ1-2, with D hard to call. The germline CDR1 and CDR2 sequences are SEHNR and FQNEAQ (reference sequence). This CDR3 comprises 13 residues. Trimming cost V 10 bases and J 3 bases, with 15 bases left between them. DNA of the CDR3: TGTGCCACAGGAGAGGGAGCCTACTATGGCTACACCTTC. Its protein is CATGEGAYYGYTF.

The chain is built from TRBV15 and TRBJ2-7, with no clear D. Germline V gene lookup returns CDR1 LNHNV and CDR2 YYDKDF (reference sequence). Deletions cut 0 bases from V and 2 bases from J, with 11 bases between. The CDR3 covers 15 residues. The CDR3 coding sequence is TGTGCCACCAGCAGAGAGGTTTCTCCTACCTACGAGCAGTACTTC. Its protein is CATSREVSPTYEQYF.

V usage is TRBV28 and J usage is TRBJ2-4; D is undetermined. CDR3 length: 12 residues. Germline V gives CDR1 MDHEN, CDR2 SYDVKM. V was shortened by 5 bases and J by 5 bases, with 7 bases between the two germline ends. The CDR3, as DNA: TGTGCCAGCAGTATCACCGAAAACATTCAGTACTTC. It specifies CASSITENIQYF. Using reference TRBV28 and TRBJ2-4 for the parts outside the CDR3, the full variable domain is DVKVTQSSRYLVKRTGEKVFLECVQDMDHENMFWYRQDPGLGLRLIYFSYDVKMKEKGDIPEGYSVSREKKERFSLILESASTNQTSMYLCASSITENIQYFGAGTRLSVL.

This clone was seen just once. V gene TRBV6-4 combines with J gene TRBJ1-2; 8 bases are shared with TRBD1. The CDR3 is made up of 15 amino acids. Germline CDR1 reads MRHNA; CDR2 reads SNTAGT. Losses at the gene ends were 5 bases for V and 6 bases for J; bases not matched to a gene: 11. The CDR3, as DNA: TGTGCCAGCAGTCCAGACGGACAGGGTTGGGATGGCTACACCTTC. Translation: CASSPDGQGWDGYTF.

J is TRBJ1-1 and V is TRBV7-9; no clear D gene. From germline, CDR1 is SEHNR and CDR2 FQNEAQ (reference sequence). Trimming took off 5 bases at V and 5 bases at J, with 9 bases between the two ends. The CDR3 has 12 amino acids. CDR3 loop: CASSPPRTEAFF. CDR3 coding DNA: TGTGCCAGCAGCCCGCCCCGGACTGAAGCTTTCTTT.

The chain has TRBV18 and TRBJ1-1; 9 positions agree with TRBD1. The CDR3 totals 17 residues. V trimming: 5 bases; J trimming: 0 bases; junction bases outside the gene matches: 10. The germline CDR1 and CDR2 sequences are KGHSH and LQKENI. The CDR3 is CASSLKGTGTMNTEAFF. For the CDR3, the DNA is TGTGCCAGCTCATTAAAAGGGACAGGGACCATGAACACTGAAGCTTTCTTT.

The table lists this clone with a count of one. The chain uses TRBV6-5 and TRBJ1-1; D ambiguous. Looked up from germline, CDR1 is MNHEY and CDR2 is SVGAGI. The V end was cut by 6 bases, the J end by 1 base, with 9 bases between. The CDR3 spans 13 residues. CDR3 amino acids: CASRPTENTEAFF. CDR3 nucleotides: TGTGCCAGCAGACCTACAGAGAACACTGAAGCTTTCTTT.

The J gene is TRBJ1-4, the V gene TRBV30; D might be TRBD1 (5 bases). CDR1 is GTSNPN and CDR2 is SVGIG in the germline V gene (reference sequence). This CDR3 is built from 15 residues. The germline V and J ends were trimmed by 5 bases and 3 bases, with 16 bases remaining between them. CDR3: CAWGGKGTSNEKLFF. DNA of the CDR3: TGTGCCTGGGGTGGGAAGGGGACTTCTAATGAAAAACTGTTTTTT.

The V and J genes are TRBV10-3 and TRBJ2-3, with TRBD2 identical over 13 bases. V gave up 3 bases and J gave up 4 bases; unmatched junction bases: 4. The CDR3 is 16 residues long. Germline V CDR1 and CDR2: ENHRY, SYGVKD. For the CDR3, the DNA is TGTGCCATCAGTGAACTAGCGGGGGGGTTTGCAGATACGCAGTATTTT. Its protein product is CAISELAGGFADTQYF.

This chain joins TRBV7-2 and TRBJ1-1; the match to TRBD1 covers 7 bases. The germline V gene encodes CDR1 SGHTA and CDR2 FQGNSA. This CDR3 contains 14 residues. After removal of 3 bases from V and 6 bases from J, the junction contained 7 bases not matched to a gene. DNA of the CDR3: TGTGCCAGCAGCTTTTACGACAGGGAAGCTGAAGCTTTCTTT. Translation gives CASSFYDREAEAFF.

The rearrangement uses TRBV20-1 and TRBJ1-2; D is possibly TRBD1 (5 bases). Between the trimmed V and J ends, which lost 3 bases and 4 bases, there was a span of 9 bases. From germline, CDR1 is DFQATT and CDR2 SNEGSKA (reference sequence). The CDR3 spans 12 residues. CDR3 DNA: TGCAGTGCTAGTAGGGGTTCCTATGGCTACACCTTC. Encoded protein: CSASRGSYGYTF.

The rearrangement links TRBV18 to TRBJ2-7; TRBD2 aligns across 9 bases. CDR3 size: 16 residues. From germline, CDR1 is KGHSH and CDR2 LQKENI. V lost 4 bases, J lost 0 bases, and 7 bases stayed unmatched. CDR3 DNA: TGTGCCAGCTCACAAGGGAGTAGCGGGGGCTCCTACGAGCAGTACTTC. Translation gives CASSQGSSGGSYEQYF.

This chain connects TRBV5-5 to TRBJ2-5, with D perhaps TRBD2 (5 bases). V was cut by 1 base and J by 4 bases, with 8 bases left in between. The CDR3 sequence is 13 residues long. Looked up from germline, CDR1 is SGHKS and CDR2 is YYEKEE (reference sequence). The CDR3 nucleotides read TGTGCCAGCAGCTTGTGGGCGGGAGAGACCCAGTACTTC. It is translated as CASSLWAGETQYF.

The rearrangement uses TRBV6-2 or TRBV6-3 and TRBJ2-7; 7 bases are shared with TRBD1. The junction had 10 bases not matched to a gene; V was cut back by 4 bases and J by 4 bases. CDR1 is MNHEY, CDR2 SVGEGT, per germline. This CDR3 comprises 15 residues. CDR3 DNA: TGTGCCAGCAGTTCCACAGGGGCAGGTTATTACGAGCAGTACTTC. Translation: CASSSTGAGYYEQYF.

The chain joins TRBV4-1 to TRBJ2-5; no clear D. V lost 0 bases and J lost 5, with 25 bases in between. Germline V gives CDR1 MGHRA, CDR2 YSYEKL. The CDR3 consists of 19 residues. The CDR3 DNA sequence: TGCGCCAGCAGCCAAGACGGGTCGTCACCGGGTCGCAGACGGGAGACCCAGTACTTC. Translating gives CASSQDGSSPGRRRETQYF.

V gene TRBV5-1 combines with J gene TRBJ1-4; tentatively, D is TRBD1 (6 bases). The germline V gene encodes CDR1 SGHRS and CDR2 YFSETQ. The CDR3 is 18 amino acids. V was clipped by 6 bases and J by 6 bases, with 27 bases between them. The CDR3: CASTDSTGPVEKDEKLFF. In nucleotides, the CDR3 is TGCGCCAGCACGGACTCCACAGGGCCAGTGGAGAAGGATGAAAAACTGTTTTTT.

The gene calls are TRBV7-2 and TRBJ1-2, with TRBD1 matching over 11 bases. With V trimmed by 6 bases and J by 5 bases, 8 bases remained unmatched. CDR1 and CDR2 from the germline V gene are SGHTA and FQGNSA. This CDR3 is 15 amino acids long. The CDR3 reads CASSPGQGALYGYTF. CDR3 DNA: TGTGCCAGCAGTCCTGGACAGGGGGCGTTGTATGGCTACACCTTC.

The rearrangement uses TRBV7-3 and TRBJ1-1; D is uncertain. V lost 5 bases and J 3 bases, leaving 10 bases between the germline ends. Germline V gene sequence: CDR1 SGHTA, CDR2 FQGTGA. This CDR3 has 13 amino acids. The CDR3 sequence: CASSPDSYTEAFF. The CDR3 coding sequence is TGTGCCAGCAGCCCAGACTCATACACTGAAGCTTTCTTT.